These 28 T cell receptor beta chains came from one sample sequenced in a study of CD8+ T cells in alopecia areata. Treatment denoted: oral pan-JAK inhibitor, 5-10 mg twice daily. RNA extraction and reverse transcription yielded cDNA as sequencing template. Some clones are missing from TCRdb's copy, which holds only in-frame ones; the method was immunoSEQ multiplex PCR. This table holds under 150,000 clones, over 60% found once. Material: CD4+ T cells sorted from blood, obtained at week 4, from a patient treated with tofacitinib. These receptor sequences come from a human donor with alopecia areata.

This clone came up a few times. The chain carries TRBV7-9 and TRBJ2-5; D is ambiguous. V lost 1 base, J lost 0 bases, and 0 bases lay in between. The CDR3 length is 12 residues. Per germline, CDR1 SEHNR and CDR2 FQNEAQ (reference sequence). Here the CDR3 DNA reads TGTGCCAGCAGCTTAGACCAAGAGACCCAGTACTTC. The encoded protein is CASSLDQETQYF.

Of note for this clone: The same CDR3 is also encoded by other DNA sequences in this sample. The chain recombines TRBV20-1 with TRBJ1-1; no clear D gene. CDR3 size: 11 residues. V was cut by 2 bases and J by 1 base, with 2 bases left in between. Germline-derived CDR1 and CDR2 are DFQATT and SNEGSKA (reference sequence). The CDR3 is CSARQNTEAFF. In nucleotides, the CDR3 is TGCAGTGCTAGACAGAACACTGAAGCTTTCTTT.

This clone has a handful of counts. The DNA for the CDR3 is TGCAGCTCCCACGAGTTGAACACTGAAGCTTTCTTT. This gives the protein CSSHELNTEAFF. The chain uses TRBV29-1 and TRBJ1-1; D is ambiguous. The V end lost 8 bases, the J end lost 0 bases, and 10 bases lay between the germline ends. CDR1 is SQVTM and CDR2 is ANQGSEA in the germline V gene. CDR3 size: 12 residues.

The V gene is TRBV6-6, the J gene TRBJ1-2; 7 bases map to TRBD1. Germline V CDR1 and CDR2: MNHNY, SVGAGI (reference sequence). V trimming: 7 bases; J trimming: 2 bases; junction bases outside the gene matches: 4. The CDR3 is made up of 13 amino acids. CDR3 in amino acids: CASTDRVNYGYTF. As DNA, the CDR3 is TGTGCCAGCACAGACAGGGTCAACTATGGCTACACCTTC.

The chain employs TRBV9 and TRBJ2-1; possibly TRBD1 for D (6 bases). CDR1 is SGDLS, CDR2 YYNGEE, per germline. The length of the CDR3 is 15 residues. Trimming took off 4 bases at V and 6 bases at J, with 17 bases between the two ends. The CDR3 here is CASSPSTGTRNEQFF. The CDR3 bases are TGTGCCAGCAGCCCTAGTACGGGGACACGCAATGAGCAGTTCTTC.

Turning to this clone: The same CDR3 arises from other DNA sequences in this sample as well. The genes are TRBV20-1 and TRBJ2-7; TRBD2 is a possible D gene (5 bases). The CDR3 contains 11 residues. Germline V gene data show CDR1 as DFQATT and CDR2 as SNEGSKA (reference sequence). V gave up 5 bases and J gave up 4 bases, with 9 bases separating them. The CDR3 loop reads CSARTEYEQYF. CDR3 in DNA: TGCAGTGCTCGGACTGAATACGAGCAGTACTTC.

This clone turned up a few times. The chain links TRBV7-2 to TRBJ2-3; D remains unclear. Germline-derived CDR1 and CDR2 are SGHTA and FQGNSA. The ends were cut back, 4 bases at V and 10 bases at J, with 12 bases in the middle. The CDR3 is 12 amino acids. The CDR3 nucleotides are TGTGCCAGCAGCTCCGGCGGTATGGCGCAGTATTTT. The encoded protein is CASSSGGMAQYF.

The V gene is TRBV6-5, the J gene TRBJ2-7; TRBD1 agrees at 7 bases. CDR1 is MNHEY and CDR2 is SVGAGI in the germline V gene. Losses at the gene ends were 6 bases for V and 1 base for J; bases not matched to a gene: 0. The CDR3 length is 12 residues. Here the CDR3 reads CASRGQSYEQYF. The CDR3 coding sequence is TGTGCCAGCAGGGGACAGTCCTACGAGCAGTACTTC.

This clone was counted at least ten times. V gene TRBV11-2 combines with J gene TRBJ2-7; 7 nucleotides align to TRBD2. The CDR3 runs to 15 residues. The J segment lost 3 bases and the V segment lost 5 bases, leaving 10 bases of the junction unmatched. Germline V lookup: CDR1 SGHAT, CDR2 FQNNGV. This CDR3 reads CASSTFSGQSYEQYF. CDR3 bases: TGTGCCAGCAGCACATTTAGCGGGCAGAGCTACGAGCAGTACTTC.

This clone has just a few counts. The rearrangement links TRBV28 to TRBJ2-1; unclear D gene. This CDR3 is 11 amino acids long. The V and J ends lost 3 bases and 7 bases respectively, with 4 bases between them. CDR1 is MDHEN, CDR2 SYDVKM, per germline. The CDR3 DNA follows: TGTGCCAGCAGTTTGGCAAATGAGCAGTTCTTC. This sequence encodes CASSLANEQFF.

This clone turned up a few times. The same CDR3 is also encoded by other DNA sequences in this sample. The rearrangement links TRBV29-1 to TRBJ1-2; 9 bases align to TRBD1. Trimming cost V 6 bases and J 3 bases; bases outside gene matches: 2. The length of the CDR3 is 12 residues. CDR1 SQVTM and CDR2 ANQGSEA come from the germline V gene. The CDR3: CSVRQGDYGYTF. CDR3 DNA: TGCAGCGTACGACAGGGGGACTATGGCTACACCTTC.

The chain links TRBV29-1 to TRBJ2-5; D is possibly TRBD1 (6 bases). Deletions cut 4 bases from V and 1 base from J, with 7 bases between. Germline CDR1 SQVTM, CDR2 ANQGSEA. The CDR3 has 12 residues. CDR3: CSVAGVQETQYF. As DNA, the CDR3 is TGCAGCGTTGCAGGGGTCCAAGAGACCCAGTACTTC.

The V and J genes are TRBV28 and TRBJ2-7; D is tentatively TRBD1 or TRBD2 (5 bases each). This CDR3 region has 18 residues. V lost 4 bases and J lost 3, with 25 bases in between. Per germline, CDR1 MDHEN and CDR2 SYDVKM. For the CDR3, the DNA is TGTGCCAGCAGTTCGTCTTGGTGGCGCGACAGCGGCTACTACGAGCAGTACTTC. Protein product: CASSSSWWRDSGYYEQYF.

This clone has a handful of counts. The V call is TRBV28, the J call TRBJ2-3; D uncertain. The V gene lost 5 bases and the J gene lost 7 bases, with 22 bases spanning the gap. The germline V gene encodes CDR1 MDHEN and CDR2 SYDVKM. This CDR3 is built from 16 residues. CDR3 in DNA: TGTGCCAGCAGTCCTCTCCGCCTCCGAGATCGAAATACGCAGTATTTT. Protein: CASSPLRLRDRNTQYF.

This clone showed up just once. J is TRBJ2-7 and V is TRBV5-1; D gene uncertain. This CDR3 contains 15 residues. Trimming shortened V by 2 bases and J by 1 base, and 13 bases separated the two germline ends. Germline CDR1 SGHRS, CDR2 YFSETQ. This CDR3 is CASSFSGGASYEQYF. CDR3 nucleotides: TGCGCCAGCAGCTTTAGTGGTGGCGCATCCTACGAGCAGTACTTC.

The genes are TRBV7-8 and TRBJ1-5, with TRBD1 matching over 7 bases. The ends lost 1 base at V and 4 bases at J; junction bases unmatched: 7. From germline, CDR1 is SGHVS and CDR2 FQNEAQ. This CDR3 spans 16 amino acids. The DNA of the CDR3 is TGTGCCAGCAGCTTAGGTCGACAGGGAATGAATCAGCCCCAGCATTTT. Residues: CASSLGRQGMNQPQHF. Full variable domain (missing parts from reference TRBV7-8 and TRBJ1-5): GAGVSQSPRYKVAKRGQDVALRCDPISGHVSLFWYQQALGQGPEFLTYFQNEAQLDKSGLPSDRFFAERPEGSVSTLKIQRTQQEDSAVYLCASSLGRQGMNQPQHFGDGTRLSIL.

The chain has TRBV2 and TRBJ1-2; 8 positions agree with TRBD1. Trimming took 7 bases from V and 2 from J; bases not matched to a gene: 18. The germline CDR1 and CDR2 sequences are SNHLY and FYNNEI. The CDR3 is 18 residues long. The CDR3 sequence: CASNPDRGGLSLNYGYTF. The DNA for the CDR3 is TGTGCCAGCAACCCCGACAGGGGAGGCCTATCCCTCAACTATGGCTACACCTTC.

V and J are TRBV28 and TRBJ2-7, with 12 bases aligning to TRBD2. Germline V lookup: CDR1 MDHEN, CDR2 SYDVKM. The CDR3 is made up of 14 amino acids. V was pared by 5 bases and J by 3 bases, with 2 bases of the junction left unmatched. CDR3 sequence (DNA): TGTGCCAGCAGTCGGACTAGCGGGGACTACGAGCAGTACTTC. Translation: CASSRTSGDYEQYF.

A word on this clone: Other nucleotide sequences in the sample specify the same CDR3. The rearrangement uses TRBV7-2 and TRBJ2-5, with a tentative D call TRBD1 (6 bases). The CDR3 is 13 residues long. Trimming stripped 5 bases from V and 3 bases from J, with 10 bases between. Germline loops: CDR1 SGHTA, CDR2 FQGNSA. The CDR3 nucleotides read TGTGCCAGCAGCCCTGGGACAAAAGAGACCCAGTACTTC. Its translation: CASSPGTKETQYF. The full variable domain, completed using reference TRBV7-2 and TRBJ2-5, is GAGVSQSPSNKVTEKGKDVELRCDPISGHTALYWYRQSLGQGLEFLIYFQGNSAPDKSGLPSDRFSAERTGGSVSTLTIQRTQQEDSAVYLCASSPGTKETQYFGPGTRLLVL.

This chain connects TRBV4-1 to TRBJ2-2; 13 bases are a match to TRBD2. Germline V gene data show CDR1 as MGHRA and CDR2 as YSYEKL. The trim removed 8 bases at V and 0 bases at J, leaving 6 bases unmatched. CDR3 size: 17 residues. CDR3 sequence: CASGRTSGGSNTGELFF. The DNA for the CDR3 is TGCGCCAGCGGTCGGACTAGCGGGGGTTCGAACACCGGGGAGCTGTTTTTT.

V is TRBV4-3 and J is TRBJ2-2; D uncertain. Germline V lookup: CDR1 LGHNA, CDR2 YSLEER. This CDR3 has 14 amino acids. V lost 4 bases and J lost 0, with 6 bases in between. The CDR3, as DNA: TGCGCCAGCAGCCGTGAAACGAACACCGGGGAGCTGTTTTTT. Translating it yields CASSRETNTGELFF.

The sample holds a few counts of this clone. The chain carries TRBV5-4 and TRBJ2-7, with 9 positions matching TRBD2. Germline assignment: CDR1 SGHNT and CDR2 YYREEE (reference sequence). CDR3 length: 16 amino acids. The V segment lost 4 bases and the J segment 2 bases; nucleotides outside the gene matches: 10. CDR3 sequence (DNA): TGTGCCAGCAGCCCCGCCCCGACTAGCGGAACCTACGAGCAGTACTTC. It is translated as CASSPAPTSGTYEQYF.

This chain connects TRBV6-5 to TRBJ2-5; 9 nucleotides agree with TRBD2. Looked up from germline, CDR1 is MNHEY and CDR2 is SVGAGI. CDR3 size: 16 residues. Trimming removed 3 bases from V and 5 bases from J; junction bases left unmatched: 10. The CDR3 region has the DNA TGTGCCAGCAGTTATTCCCGCGGGGGGGCCGTCGAGACCCAGTACTTC. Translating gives CASSYSRGGAVETQYF.

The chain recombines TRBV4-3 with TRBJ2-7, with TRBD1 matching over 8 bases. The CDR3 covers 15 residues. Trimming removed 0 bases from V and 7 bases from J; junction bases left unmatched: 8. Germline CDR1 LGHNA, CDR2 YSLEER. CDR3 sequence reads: CASSQDRQGAGEQYF. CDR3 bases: TGCGCCAGCAGCCAAGATCGGCAGGGGGCGGGGGAGCAGTACTTC.

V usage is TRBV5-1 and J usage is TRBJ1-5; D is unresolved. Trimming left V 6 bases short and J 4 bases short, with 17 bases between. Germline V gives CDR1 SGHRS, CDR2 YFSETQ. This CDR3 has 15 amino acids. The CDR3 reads CASTPVPGENQPQHF. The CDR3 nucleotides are TGCGCCAGCACCCCCGTCCCCGGTGAAAATCAGCCCCAGCATTTT. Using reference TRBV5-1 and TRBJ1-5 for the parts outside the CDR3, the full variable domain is KAGVTQTPRYLIKTRGQQVTLSCSPISGHRSVSWYQQTPGQGLQFLFEYFSETQRNKGNFPGRFSGRQFSNSRSEMNVSTLELGDSALYLCASTPVPGENQPQHFGDGTRLSIL.

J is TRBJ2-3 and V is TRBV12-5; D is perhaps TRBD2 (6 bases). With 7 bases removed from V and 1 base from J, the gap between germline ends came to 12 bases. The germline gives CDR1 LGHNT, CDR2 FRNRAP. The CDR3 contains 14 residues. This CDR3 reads CASASGLGTDTQYF. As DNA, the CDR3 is TGTGCTAGTGCCTCGGGACTGGGCACAGATACGCAGTATTTT. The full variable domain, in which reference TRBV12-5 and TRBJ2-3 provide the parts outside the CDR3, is DARVTQTPRHKVTEMGQEVTMRCQPILGHNTVFWYRQTMMQGLELLAYFRNRAPLDDSGMPKDRFSAEMPDATLATLKIQPSEPRDSAVYFCASASGLGTDTQYFGPGTRLTVL.

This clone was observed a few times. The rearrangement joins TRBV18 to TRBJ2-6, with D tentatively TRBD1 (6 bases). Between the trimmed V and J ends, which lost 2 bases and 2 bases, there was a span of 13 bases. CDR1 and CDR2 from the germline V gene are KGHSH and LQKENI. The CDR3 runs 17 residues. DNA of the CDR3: TGTGCCAGCTCACCAGGGCAGGGGATCCCTGGGGCCAACGTCCTGACTTTC. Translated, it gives CASSPGQGIPGANVLTF.

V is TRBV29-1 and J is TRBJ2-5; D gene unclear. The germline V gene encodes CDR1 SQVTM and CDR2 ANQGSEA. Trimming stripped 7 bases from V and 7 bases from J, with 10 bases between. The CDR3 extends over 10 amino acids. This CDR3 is CSGVTGTQYF. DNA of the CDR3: TGCAGCGGTGTCACCGGGACCCAGTACTTC.